A single sample gave rise to the 24 T cell receptor beta chains below, sequenced in a study of blood T cell repertoires in COVID-19. Here immunoSEQ multiplex PCR was the method, and the copy in TCRdb shows in-frame clones only, minus some. The table shows 25,000 to 35,000 clones, with 75% to 85% occurring only once. Sequencing used peripheral blood. These receptors were collected from a man aged 70 or older with active COVID-19.

This chain joins TRBV28 and TRBJ2-7, with a weak D call TRBD1 (6 bases). This CDR3 is 13 amino acids long. V lost 4 bases, J lost 3 bases, and 10 bases lay in between. Germline V gene sequence: CDR1 MDHEN, CDR2 SYDVKM. CDR3 nucleotides: TGTGCCAGCAGTTCGCGGACAGACTACGAGCAGTACTTC. It yields the protein CASSSRTDYEQYF.

The chain carries TRBV4-2 and TRBJ2-5; D uncertain. CDR1 and CDR2 (germline): LGHNA, YNFKEQ. Trimming took 3 bases from V and 5 from J, leaving 19 bases between them. The CDR3 is made up of 16 amino acids. The CDR3 sequence is CASSQGLVQTEETQYF. The CDR3 region has the DNA TGTGCCAGCAGCCAGGGTTTGGTCCAAACGGAGGAGACCCAGTACTTC.

V usage is TRBV9 and J usage is TRBJ2-1, with D unclear. In germline, CDR1 is SGDLS, CDR2 YYNGEE. Trimming took 1 base from V and 8 from J, leaving 7 bases between them. The CDR3 extends over 12 amino acids. CDR3 nucleotides: TGTGCCAGCAGCGTATTAGCCGATGAGCAGTTCTTC. It translates to CASSVLADEQFF.

To note about this clone: Mismatch with germline at one junction end may stem from a read error. The chain combines TRBV6-5 with TRBJ1-1; 8 bases map to TRBD1. Germline lookup yields CDR1 MNHEY and CDR2 SVGAGI. This CDR3 has 14 amino acids. CDR3 DNA sequence: TGTGCCAGCAGTTACCTAGGACAGGGTAGTCGGGGGGTCTTT. It specifies CASSYLGQGSRGVF.

The CDR3 coding sequence is TGCGCCAGCAGCCGGAAAGGGACTAGCGCATCGAATGAGCAGTTCTTC. Translated: CASSRKGTSASNEQFF. The chain uses TRBV4-1 and TRBJ2-1; 10 bases are shared with TRBD2. From germline, CDR1 is MGHRA and CDR2 YSYEKL. V dropped 4 bases and J dropped 7; count of bases not matched to a gene: 10. The CDR3 extends over 16 amino acids.

This sequence joins TRBV5-6 and TRBJ2-3, with 7 bases that match TRBD1. Germline trimming cut 4 bases from V and 2 bases from J; bases unmatched to any gene: 4. In germline, CDR1 is SGHDT, CDR2 YYEEEE. The CDR3 loop spans 14 amino acids. For the CDR3, the DNA is TGTGCCAGCAGCAAGACAGGGTCCACAGATACGCAGTATTTT. It is translated as CASSKTGSTDTQYF.

The chain joins TRBV4-2 to TRBJ1-2; D gene unclear. This CDR3 has 15 amino acids. The germline gives CDR1 LGHNA, CDR2 YNFKEQ. With 4 bases removed from V and 7 bases from J, the gap between germline ends came to 19 bases. CDR3: CASSRRSGEGGGYTF. The DNA of the CDR3 is TGTGCCAGCAGCCGCCGCAGCGGGGAAGGAGGTGGCTACACCTTC.

J is TRBJ2-3 and V is TRBV7-9; D may be TRBD2 (5 bases). This CDR3 is built from 13 residues. V was cut by 2 bases and J by 7 bases, with 10 bases left in between. CDR1 is SEHNR and CDR2 is FQNEAQ in the germline V gene (reference sequence). CDR3 residues: CASSLSRENTQYF. CDR3 DNA: TGTGCCAGCAGCTTAAGTCGGGAAAATACGCAGTATTTT.

This chain joins TRBV2 and TRBJ1-5; D may be TRBD1 (6 bases). The length of the CDR3 is 13 residues. The ends were cut back, 6 bases at V and 7 bases at J, with 13 bases in the middle. Germline CDR1 SNHLY, CDR2 FYNNEI. The CDR3 sequence is CASRGTGNQPQHF. The DNA for the CDR3 is TGTGCCAGCAGGGGAACAGGGAACCAGCCCCAGCATTTT.

J is TRBJ2-1 and V is TRBV27; TRBD2 agrees at 13 bases. Unmatched junction bases numbered 3, after V lost 4 bases and J lost 9 bases. The CDR3 extends over 14 amino acids. Germline lookup yields CDR1 MNHEY and CDR2 SMNVEV (reference sequence). CDR3 DNA: TGTGCCAGCAGTTGGGGACTAGCGGGATTTGAGCAGTTCTTC. It specifies CASSWGLAGFEQFF.

The V gene is TRBV5-6, the J gene TRBJ1-2; D is uncertain. The CDR3 loop spans 11 amino acids. Trimming shortened V by 0 bases and J by 9 bases, and 6 bases separated the two germline ends. The germline V gene has CDR1 SGHDT and CDR2 YYEEEE. Here the CDR3 reads CASSLGISYTF. The CDR3 nucleotides read TGTGCCAGCAGCTTGGGTATAAGCTACACCTTC.

The chain uses TRBV4-2 and TRBJ1-4; D perhaps matches TRBD1 (6 bases). CDR1 is LGHNA and CDR2 is YNFKEQ in the germline V gene. CDR3 size: 15 residues. Trimming left V 0 bases short and J 4 bases short, with 9 bases between. CDR3 loop: CASSQDRGSNEKLFF. The CDR3 bases are TGTGCCAGCAGCCAAGACAGGGGAAGTAATGAAAAACTGTTTTTT.

The V call is TRBV5-4, the J call TRBJ2-1, with TRBD2 matching 9 bases. The germline V gene encodes CDR1 SGHNT and CDR2 YYREEE (reference sequence). The CDR3 covers 15 residues. J gave up 6 bases and V 7 bases, and 11 bases lay outside the gene matches. CDR3 in DNA: TGTGCCAGCCGGCGGGGGGGGGCCTGGGTCAATGAGCAGTTCTTC. It encodes CASRRGGAWVNEQFF.

Within the sample, this clone is medium-sized. V gene TRBV5-1 combines with J gene TRBJ2-2; 8 bases line up with TRBD2. Germline CDR1 reads SGHRS; CDR2 reads YFSETQ. Losses at the gene ends were 0 bases for V and 8 bases for J; bases not matched to a gene: 12. The CDR3 consists of 17 residues. CDR3 protein: CASSLEPSGGVWGELFF. In DNA form, the CDR3 reads TGCGCCAGCAGCTTGGAGCCCAGCGGGGGTGTCTGGGGGGAGCTGTTTTTT.

The V and J genes are TRBV19 and TRBJ1-5; D remains ambiguous. The CDR3 length is 16 residues. V was shortened by 6 bases and J by 1 base, with 16 bases between the two germline ends. Per germline, CDR1 LNHDA and CDR2 SQIVND (reference sequence). The DNA for the CDR3 is TGTGCCAGTAGCCCCTTAGCCTTCGTGAGCAATCAGCCCCAGCATTTT. The encoded protein is CASSPLAFVSNQPQHF.

The chain employs TRBV5-1 and TRBJ2-5; perhaps TRBD1 as D (6 bases). Trimming removed 0 bases at V and 2 bases at J, with 11 bases between. Germline V lookup: CDR1 SGHRS, CDR2 YFSETQ. The CDR3 loop spans 15 amino acids. The CDR3 loop is CASSLAPGQQETQYF. The CDR3 region has the DNA TGCGCCAGCAGCTTGGCACCGGGACAACAAGAGACCCAGTACTTC.

This chain links TRBV9 with TRBJ2-5; tentative D call: TRBD2 (5 bases). V dropped 0 bases and J dropped 2 bases, with 11 bases sitting between them. The CDR3 consists of 15 residues. CDR1 is SGDLS and CDR2 is YYNGEE in the germline V gene. The CDR3 sequence: CASSVASLGQETQYF. As DNA, the CDR3 is TGTGCCAGCAGCGTAGCTAGCCTAGGGCAAGAGACCCAGTACTTC.

The rearrangement uses TRBV12-3 or TRBV12-4 and TRBJ2-7; D not resolved. The CDR3 loop spans 13 amino acids. The V and J ends lost 7 bases and 4 bases respectively, with 14 bases between them. CDR3 sequence reads: CASKDGARYEQYF. The CDR3 DNA reads TGTGCCAGCAAGGATGGAGCGCGGTACGAGCAGTACTTC.

J is TRBJ2-1 and V is TRBV13; 10 nucleotides match TRBD2. The ends lost 8 bases at V and 6 bases at J; junction bases unmatched: 4. CDR1 and CDR2 from the germline V gene are PRHDT and FYEKMQ (reference sequence). The length of the CDR3 is 13 residues. Written as DNA, the CDR3 is TGTGCCAGCCGGACTAGCGGATCCAATGAGCAGTTCTTC. Translating gives CASRTSGSNEQFF.

The sample holds a few counts of this clone. CDR3 in amino acids: CASSRGLAASTGELFF. The CDR3 nucleotides are TGTGCCAGCAGCCGTGGACTAGCGGCCTCCACCGGGGAGCTGTTTTTT. V and J are TRBV3-1 (or the pseudogene TRBV3-2) and TRBJ2-2; 10 nucleotides match TRBD2. Trimming removed 4 bases from V and 4 bases from J; junction bases left unmatched: 6. Germline V CDR1 and CDR2: LGHDT, YNNKEL (reference sequence). The CDR3 is made up of 16 amino acids.

In its sample, this clone was seen once. This chain joins TRBV18 and TRBJ1-5; D might be TRBD1 (6 bases). The CDR3 is made up of 15 amino acids. Deletions cut 1 base from V and 7 bases from J, with 14 bases between. CDR1 is KGHSH, CDR2 LQKENI, per germline. The DNA for the CDR3 is TGTGCCAGCTCACCACTTGGAAAGGACAGCCAGCCCCAGCATTTT. Translating gives CASSPLGKDSQPQHF. The whole variable domain, filled in from reference TRBV18 and TRBJ1-5, reads NAGVMQNPRHLVRRRGQEARLRCSPMKGHSHVYWYRQLPEEGLKFMVYLQKENIIDESGMPKERFSAEFPKEGPSILRIQQVVRGDSAAYFCASSPLGKDSQPQHFGDGTRLSIL.

This clone was seen a few times. The rearrangement joins TRBV4-2 to TRBJ2-7, with D tentatively TRBD2 (6 bases). V shed 5 bases and J shed 6 bases, with 17 bases lying between them. This CDR3 contains 14 residues. Germline CDR1 LGHNA, CDR2 YNFKEQ. The chain's CDR3 is CASSSLMVSGEQYF. The CDR3, as DNA: TGTGCCAGCAGCTCCCTTATGGTTAGCGGCGAGCAGTACTTC.

Only one count was recorded for this clone. V usage is TRBV14 and J usage is TRBJ2-1; 8 nucleotides align to TRBD2. Unmatched junction bases numbered 1, after V lost 4 bases and J lost 2 bases. This CDR3 is 14 amino acids long. Germline V gene data show CDR1 as SGHDN and CDR2 as FVKESK. The CDR3 protein is CASSLTSAYNEQFF. The CDR3 coding sequence is TGTGCCAGCAGCCTGACTAGCGCCTACAATGAGCAGTTCTTC. Full variable domain (missing parts from reference TRBV14 and TRBJ2-1): EAGVTQFPSHSVIEKGQTVTLRCDPISGHDNLYWYRRVMGKEIKFLLHFVKESKQDESGMPNNRFLAERTGGTYSTLKVQPAELEDSGVYFCASSLTSAYNEQFFGPGTRLTVL.

The chain recombines TRBV5-1 with TRBJ1-1; D ambiguous. V was cut by 5 bases and J by 5 bases, with 13 bases left in between. The CDR3 extends over 13 amino acids. Looked up from germline, CDR1 is SGHRS and CDR2 is YFSETQ. The CDR3 bases are TGCGCCAGCAGACCCGGTAGCGGGACTGAAGCTTTCTTT. Protein product: CASRPGSGTEAFF.